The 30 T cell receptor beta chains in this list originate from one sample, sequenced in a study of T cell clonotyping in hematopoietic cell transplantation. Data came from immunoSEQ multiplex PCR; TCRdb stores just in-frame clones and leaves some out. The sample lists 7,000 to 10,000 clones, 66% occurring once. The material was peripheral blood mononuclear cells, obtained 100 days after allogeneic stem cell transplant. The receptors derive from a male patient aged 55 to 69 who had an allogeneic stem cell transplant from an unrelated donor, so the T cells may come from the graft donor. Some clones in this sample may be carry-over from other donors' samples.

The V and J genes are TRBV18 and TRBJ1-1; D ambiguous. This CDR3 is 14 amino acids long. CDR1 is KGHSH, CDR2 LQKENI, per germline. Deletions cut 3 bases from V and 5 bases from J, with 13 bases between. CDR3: CASSPDPGGTEAFF. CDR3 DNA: TGTGCCAGCTCACCTGACCCCGGAGGGACTGAAGCTTTCTTT.

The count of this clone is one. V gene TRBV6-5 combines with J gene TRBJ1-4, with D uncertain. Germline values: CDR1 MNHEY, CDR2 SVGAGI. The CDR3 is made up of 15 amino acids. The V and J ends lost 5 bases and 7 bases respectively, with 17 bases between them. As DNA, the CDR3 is TGTGCCAGCAGTCCAGGACTCCATTCGGGTGAAAAACTGTTTTTT. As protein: CASSPGLHSGEKLFF.

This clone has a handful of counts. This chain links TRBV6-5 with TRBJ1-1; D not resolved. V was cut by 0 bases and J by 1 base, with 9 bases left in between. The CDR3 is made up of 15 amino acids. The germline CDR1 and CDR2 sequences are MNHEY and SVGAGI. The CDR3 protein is CASSYSDGENTEAFF. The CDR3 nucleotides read TGTGCCAGCAGTTACTCAGATGGGGAGAACACTGAAGCTTTCTTT.

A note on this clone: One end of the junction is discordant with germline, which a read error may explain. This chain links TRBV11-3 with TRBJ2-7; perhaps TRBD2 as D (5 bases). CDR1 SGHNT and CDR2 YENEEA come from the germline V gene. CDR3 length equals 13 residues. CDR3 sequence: CASSLEGSYEQYF. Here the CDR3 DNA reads TGTGCCAGCAGTTTAGAGGGCTCCTACGAGCAGTACTTC.

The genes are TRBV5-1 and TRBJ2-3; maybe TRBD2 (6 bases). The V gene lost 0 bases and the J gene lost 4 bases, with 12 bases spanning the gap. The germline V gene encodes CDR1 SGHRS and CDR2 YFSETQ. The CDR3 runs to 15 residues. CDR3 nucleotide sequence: TGCGCCAGCAGCTTGGGACTAGAAGTACCAGATACGCAGTATTTT. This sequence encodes CASSLGLEVPDTQYF.

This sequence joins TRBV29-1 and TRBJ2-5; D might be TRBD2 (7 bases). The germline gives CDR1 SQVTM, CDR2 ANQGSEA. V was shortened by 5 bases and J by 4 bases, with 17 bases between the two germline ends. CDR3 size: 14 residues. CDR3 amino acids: CSVSGRGRGETQYF. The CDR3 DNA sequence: TGCAGCGTTTCTGGGAGGGGCAGGGGAGAGACCCAGTACTTC.

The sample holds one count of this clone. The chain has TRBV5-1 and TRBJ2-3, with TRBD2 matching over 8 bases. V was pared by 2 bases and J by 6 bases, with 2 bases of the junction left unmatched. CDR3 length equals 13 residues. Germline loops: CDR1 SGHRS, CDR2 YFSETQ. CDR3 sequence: CASSFREGDTQYF. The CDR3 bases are TGCGCCAGCAGCTTCCGGGAGGGTGATACGCAGTATTTT.

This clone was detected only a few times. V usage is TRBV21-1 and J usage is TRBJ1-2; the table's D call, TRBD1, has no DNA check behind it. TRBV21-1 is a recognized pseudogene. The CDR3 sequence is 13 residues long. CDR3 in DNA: TGTGCCAGCAGCGGTCAAAGATGGGCTGGCTACACCTTC. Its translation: CASSGQRWAGYTF.

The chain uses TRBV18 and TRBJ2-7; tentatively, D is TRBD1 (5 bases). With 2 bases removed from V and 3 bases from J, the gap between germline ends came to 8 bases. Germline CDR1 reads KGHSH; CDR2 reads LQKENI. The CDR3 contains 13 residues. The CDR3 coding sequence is TGTGCCAGCTCACCAGGGGCTCGCTACGAGCAGTACTTC. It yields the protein CASSPGARYEQYF.

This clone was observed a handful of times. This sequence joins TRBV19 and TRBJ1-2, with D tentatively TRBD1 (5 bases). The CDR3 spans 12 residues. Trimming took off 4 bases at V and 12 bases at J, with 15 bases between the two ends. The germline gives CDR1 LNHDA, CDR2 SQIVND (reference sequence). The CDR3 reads CASSTEQGLNTF. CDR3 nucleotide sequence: TGTGCCAGTAGTACAGAGCAGGGACTTAACACCTTC. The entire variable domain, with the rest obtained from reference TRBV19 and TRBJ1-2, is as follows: DGGITQSPKYLFRKEGQNVTLSCEQNLNHDAMYWYRQDPGQGLRLIYYSQIVNDFQKGDIAEGYSVSREKKESFPLTVTSAQKNPTAFYLCASSTEQGLNTFGSGTRLTVV.

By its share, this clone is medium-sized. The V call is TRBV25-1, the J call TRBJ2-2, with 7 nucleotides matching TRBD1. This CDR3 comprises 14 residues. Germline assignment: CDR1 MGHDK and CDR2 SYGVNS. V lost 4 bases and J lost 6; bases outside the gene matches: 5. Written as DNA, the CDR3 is TGTGCCAGCAGTGGACAGACAGGGCCCGGGGAGCTGTTTTTT. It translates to CASSGQTGPGELFF.

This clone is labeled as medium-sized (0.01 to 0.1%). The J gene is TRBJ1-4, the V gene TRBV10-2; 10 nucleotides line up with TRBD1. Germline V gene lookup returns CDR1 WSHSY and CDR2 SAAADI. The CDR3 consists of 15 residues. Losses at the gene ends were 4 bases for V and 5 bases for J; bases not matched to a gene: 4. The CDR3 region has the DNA TGCGCCAGCAGTGTAGGGACAGGGGAAAATGAAAAACTGTTTTTT. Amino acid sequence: CASSVGTGENEKLFF.

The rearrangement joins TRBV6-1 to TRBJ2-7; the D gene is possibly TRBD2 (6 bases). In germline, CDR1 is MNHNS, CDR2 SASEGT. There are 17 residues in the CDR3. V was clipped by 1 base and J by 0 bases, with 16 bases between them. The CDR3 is CASSEVPYDGSSYEQYF. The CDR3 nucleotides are TGTGCCAGCAGTGAAGTGCCTTATGACGGGAGCTCCTACGAGCAGTACTTC.

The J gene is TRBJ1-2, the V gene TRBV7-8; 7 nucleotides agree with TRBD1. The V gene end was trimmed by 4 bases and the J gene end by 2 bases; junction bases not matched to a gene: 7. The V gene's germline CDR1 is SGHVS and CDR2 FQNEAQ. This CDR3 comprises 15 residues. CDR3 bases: TGTGCCAGCAGCTCCCTGACAGGGCTAAACTATGGCTACACCTTC. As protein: CASSSLTGLNYGYTF.

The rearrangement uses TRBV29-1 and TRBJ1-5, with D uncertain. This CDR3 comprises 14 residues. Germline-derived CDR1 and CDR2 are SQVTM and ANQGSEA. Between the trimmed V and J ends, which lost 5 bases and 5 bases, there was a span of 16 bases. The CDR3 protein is CSVRGTGFDQPQHF. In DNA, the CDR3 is TGCAGCGTTCGAGGCACCGGGTTCGATCAGCCCCAGCATTTT.

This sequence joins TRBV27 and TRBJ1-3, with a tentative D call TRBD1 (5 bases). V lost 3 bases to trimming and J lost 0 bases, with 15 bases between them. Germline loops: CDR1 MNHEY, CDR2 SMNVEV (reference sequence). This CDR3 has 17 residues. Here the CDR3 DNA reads TGTGCCAGCAGTTTGCGCCGGGACTCCGGCTCTGGAAACACCATATATTTT. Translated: CASSLRRDSGSGNTIYF.

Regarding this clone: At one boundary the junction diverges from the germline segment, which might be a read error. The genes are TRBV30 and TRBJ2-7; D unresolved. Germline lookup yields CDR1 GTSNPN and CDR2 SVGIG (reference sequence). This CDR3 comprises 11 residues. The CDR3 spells CAWSDVNERYF. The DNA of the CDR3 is TGTGCCTGGAGTGACGTGAACGAGCGGTACTTC.

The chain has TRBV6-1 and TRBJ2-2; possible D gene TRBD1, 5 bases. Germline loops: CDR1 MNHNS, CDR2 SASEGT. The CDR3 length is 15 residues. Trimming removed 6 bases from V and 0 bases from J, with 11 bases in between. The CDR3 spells CASSRQPTNTGELFF. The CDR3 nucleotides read TGTGCCAGCAGCCGACAGCCAACGAACACCGGGGAGCTGTTTTTT.

In DNA form, the CDR3 reads TGTGCCAGCAGCCAAGAACAGGGAGGGTTCAATCAGCCCCAGCATTTT. It codes for CASSQEQGGFNQPQHF. The chain is built from TRBV4-2 and TRBJ1-5, with D possibly being TRBD1 (6 bases). The CDR3 spans 16 residues. V was pared by 0 bases and J by 3 bases, with 12 bases between. Germline loops: CDR1 LGHNA, CDR2 YNFKEQ.

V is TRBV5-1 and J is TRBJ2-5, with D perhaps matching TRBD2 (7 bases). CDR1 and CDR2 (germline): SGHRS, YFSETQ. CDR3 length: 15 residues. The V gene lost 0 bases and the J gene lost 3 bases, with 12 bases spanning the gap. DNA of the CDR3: TGCGCCAGCAGCTTGGAAGGGGGAGGGGAAGAGACCCAGTACTTC. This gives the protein CASSLEGGGEETQYF.

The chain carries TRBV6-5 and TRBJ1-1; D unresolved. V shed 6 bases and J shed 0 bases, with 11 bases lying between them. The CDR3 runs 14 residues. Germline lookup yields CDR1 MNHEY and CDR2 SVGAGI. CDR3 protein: CASRPIGMNTEAFF. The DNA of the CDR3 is TGTGCCAGCAGGCCTATTGGGATGAACACTGAAGCTTTCTTT.

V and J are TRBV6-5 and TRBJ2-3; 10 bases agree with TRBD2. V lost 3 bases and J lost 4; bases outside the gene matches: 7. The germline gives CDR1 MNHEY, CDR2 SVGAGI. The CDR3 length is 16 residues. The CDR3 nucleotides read TGTGCCAGCAGTTATAGGCTAGCGGGAGAGGCAGATACGCAGTATTTT. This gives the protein CASSYRLAGEADTQYF.

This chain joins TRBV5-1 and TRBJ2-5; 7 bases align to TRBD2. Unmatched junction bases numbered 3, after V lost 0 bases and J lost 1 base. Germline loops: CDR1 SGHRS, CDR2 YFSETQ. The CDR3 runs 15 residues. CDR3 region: CASSLAWGGQETQYF. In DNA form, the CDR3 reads TGCGCCAGCAGCTTGGCCTGGGGGGGCCAAGAGACCCAGTACTTC.

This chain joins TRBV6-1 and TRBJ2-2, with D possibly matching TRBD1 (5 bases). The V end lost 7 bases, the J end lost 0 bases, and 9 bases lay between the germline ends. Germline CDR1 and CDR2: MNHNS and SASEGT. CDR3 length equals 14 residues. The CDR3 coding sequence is TGTGCCAGCAAGCCGGACACGAACACCGGGGAGCTGTTTTTT. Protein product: CASKPDTNTGELFF.

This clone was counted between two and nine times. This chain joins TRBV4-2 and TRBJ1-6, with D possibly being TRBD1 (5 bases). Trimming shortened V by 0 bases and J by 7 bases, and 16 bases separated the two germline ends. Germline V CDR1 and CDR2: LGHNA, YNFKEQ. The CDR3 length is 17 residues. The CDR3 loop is CASSQDGSGRANSPLHF. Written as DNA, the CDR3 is TGTGCCAGCAGCCAAGATGGGTCGGGACGGGCAAATTCACCCCTCCACTTT.

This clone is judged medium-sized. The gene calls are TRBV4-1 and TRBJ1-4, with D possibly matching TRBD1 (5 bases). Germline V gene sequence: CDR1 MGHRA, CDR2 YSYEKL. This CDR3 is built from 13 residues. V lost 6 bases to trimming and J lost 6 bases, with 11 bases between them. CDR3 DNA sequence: TGCGCCAGCAGGGGGCCGGGGGATGAAAAACTGTTTTTT. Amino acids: CASRGPGDEKLFF.

CDR3 sequence (DNA): TGTGCCAGTAGTTCGCTCGGTGTCAACTATGGCTACACCTTC. Protein: CASSSLGVNYGYTF. The chain employs TRBV19 and TRBJ1-2; no clear D gene. Deletions cut 5 bases from V and 2 bases from J, with 12 bases between. Germline-derived CDR1 and CDR2 are LNHDA and SQIVND (reference sequence). There are 14 residues in the CDR3.

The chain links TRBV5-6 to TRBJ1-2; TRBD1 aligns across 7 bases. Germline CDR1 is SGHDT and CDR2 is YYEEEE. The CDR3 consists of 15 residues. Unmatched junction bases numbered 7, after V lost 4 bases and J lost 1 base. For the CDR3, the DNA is TGTGCCAGCAGCGGATTGACAGGGAATAACTATGGCTACACCTTC. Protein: CASSGLTGNNYGYTF.

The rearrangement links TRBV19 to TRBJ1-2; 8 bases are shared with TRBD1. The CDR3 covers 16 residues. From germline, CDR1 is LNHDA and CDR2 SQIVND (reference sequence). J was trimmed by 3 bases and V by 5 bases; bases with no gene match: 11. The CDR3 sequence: CASSFGQGWVYYGYTF. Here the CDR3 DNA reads TGTGCCAGTAGTTTCGGACAGGGTTGGGTCTACTATGGCTACACCTTC. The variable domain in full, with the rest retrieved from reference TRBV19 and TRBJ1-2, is DGGITQSPKYLFRKEGQNVTLSCEQNLNHDAMYWYRQDPGQGLRLIYYSQIVNDFQKGDIAEGYSVSREKKESFPLTVTSAQKNPTAFYLCASSFGQGWVYYGYTFGSGTRLTVV.

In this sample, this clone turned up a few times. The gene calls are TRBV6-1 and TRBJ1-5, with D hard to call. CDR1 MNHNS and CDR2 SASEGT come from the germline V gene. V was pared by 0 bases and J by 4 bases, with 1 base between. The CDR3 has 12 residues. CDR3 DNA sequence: TGTGCCAGCAGTGAAGCAAATCAGCCCCAGCATTTT. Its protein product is CASSEANQPQHF.